Reported below is one T cell receptor (beta chain). The sample comes from a study of blood T cell repertoires in COVID-19. Across the study: The analysed material was cDNA or gDNA that came from T cells, B-cell-depleted T cells, or PBMCs.

Germline CDR1 SQVTM, CDR2 ANQGSEA. J was trimmed by 2 bases and V by 4 bases; bases with no gene match: 5. CDR3 length: 13 amino acids. Produced via immunoSEQ multiplex PCR; TCRdb's table is partial and in-frame only. This table holds roughly 150,000 clones, around 82% found once. The receptor comes from a man aged 60 to 69 who had recovered from COVID-19. The rearrangement uses TRBV29-1 and TRBJ2-7, with 7 positions matching TRBD1. Sequenced input: PBMCs or T cells enriched from blood (not recorded which). The CDR3 reads CSVAWTGTYEQYF. CDR3 nucleotides: TGCAGCGTTGCCTGGACAGGTACCTACGAGCAGTACTTC.